A selection of T cell receptor beta chains follows, all from one sample in a study of shared T cell receptors in the human thymus. Sequencing used immunoSEQ multiplex PCR; TCRdb keeps in-frame clones, though not all of them. The top ten hold approximately 0.01% of the sample, which has 700,000 or so clones, roughly 88% seen once. These data were also reused for a study on human thymus T cells.

The source material was thymocytes. The origin of the receptors is a girl less than two years old with a congenital heart defect. CDR3s include the opening cysteine and the closing phenylalanine or tryptophan. The D gene is left open where the match is weak. Some rows have no size entry. The others give once, few or many, or a class for an expanded clone.

V gene: TRBV28
D gene: TRBD1
CDR3 length: 16
clone size: -
J gene: TRBJ2-5
CDR3 DNA: TGTGCCAGCAGATGGGACAGGGGCCGCCCCGACGAGACCCAGTACTTC
CDR3 protein: CASRWDRGRPDETQYF

V gene: TRBV27
D gene: TRBD2
CDR3 length: 18
clone size: -
J gene: TRBJ2-5
CDR3 DNA: TGTGCCAGCAGACGGACTAGCGGGGGGTCCCAATACCAAGAGACCCAGTACTTC
CDR3 protein: CASRRTSGGSQYQETQYF

V gene: TRBV2
D gene: -
CDR3 length: 15
clone size: once
J gene: TRBJ1-6
CDR3 DNA: TGTGCCAGCCCGAAAGGGAGCAGACGTAATTCACCCCTCCACTTT
CDR3 protein: CASPKGSRRNSPLHF

V gene: TRBV7-8
D gene: TRBD1
CDR3 length: 15
clone size: -
J gene: TRBJ2-7
CDR3 DNA: TGTGCCAGCAGCCGAACCGGGACAGGGGGCTACGAGCAGTACTTC
CDR3 protein: CASSRTGTGGYEQYF

V gene: TRBV2
D gene: TRBD1
CDR3 length: 15
clone size: -
J gene: TRBJ2-4
CDR3 DNA: TGTGCCAGCAGTAACAAACAGGGGAGCAAAAACATTCAGTACTTC
CDR3 protein: CASSNKQGSKNIQYF

V gene: TRBV4-1
D gene: TRBD2
CDR3 length: 18
clone size: -
J gene: TRBJ2-3
CDR3 DNA: TGCGCCAGCAGCCGCTCGCGTGGGACTAGCGTGGGGACAGATACGCAGTATTTT
CDR3 protein: CASSRSRGTSVGTDTQYF

V gene: TRBV5-1
D gene: TRBD1
CDR3 length: 14
clone size: -
J gene: TRBJ2-5
CDR3 DNA: TGCGCCAGCTCCCCGGGACAGGGGAAAGAGACCCAGTACTTC
CDR3 protein: CASSPGQGKETQYF

V gene: TRBV11-3
D gene: -
CDR3 length: 15
clone size: -
J gene: TRBJ2-5
CDR3 DNA: TGTGCCAGCAGCTCGGGAACAGGGAAGCAAGAGACCCAGTACTTC
CDR3 protein: CASSSGTGKQETQYF

V gene: TRBV28
D gene: -
CDR3 length: 15
clone size: -
J gene: TRBJ1-1
CDR3 DNA: TGTGCCAGCAGTCACTCAGCGGACAGAGACACTGAAGCTTTCTTT
CDR3 protein: CASSHSADRDTEAFF

V gene: TRBV28
D gene: -
CDR3 length: 13
clone size: -
J gene: TRBJ2-5
CDR3 DNA: TGTGCCAGCAGTACCGGGCGGGTAGAGACCCAGTACTTC
CDR3 protein: CASSTGRVETQYF

V gene: TRBV6-4
D gene: -
CDR3 length: 12
clone size: -
J gene: TRBJ2-1
CDR3 DNA: TGTGCCAGCAGTGACTCGGAGGGTGAGCAGTTCTTC
CDR3 protein: CASSDSEGEQFF

V gene: TRBV9
D gene: -
CDR3 length: 18
clone size: -
J gene: TRBJ1-3
CDR3 DNA: TGTGCCAGCAGCGTAGACAGCTCGCAGTGGGGGCATGGAAACACCATATATTTT
CDR3 protein: CASSVDSSQWGHGNTIYF

V gene: TRBV5-6
D gene: -
CDR3 length: 15
clone size: -
J gene: TRBJ1-2
CDR3 DNA: TGTGCCAGCAGCTTGCATATAATAGCTAACTATGGCTACACCTTC
CDR3 protein: CASSLHIIANYGYTF

V gene: TRBV5-1
D gene: -
CDR3 length: 16
clone size: -
J gene: TRBJ2-1
CDR3 DNA: TGCGCCAGCAGCTTGGAGGACACAAAAGGGGACAATGAGCAGTTCTTC
CDR3 protein: CASSLEDTKGDNEQFF

V gene: TRBV28
D gene: TRBD1
CDR3 length: 14
clone size: -
J gene: TRBJ1-2
CDR3 DNA: TGTGCCAGCAGTAGCCCGGGACAGGGGAATGGCTACACCTTC
CDR3 protein: CASSSPGQGNGYTF

V gene: TRBV7-9
D gene: -
CDR3 length: 15
clone size: -
J gene: TRBJ2-3
CDR3 DNA: TGTGCCAGCAGCTTACGACAGGCTAGCACAGATACGCAGTATTTT
CDR3 protein: CASSLRQASTDTQYF

V gene: TRBV2
D gene: -
CDR3 length: 14
clone size: -
J gene: TRBJ1-6
CDR3 DNA: TGTGCCAGCCTGGGGGGCTCCTATAATTCACCCCTCCACTTT
CDR3 protein: CASLGGSYNSPLHF

V gene: TRBV7-9
D gene: -
CDR3 length: 15
clone size: few
J gene: TRBJ1-2
CDR3 DNA: TGTGCCAGCAGTTACAACCTCTCCTCGGGCTATGGCTACACCTTC
CDR3 protein: CASSYNLSSGYGYTF

V gene: TRBV19
D gene: -
CDR3 length: 16
clone size: -
J gene: TRBJ1-6
CDR3 DNA: TGTGCCAGTCGCCCCCTTGAGGGATCCGTTAATTCACCCCTCCACTTT
CDR3 protein: CASRPLEGSVNSPLHF

V gene: TRBV10-1
D gene: TRBD1
CDR3 length: 15
clone size: once
J gene: TRBJ2-5
CDR3 DNA: TGCGCCAGCAGTGTAGCGACAGGGTTGGGAGAGACCCAGTACTTC
CDR3 protein: CASSVATGLGETQYF

V gene: TRBV6-6
D gene: -
CDR3 length: 16
clone size: -
J gene: TRBJ2-3
CDR3 DNA: TGTGCCAGCGAAGGACAGCCTATAATAACCACAGATACGCAGTATTTT
CDR3 protein: CASEGQPIITTDTQYF

V gene: TRBV27
D gene: -
CDR3 length: 13
clone size: -
J gene: TRBJ1-1
CDR3 DNA: TGTGCCAGCAGAAAGGGACAGAACACTGAAGCTTTCTTT
CDR3 protein: CASRKGQNTEAFF

V gene: TRBV11-2
D gene: -
CDR3 length: 12
clone size: -
J gene: TRBJ1-2
CDR3 DNA: TGTGCCAGCAGCTTAGATCGGTCCGGCTACACCTTC
CDR3 protein: CASSLDRSGYTF

V gene: TRBV27
D gene: -
CDR3 length: 15
clone size: -
J gene: TRBJ1-2
CDR3 DNA: TGTGCCAGCAGTCCCAAGTGGGACAAGGCCTATGGCTACACCTTC
CDR3 protein: CASSPKWDKAYGYTF

V gene: TRBV4-2
D gene: -
CDR3 length: 18
clone size: few
J gene: TRBJ1-2
CDR3 DNA: TGTGCCAGCAGCCGGGGGCTACAGCCTATAAATGTGACCGCTGGCTACACCTTC
CDR3 protein: CASSRGLQPINVTAGYTF

V gene: TRBV7-2
D gene: TRBD1
CDR3 length: 14
clone size: -
J gene: TRBJ1-2
CDR3 DNA: TGTGCCAGCAGCCCCCGGGACAGGACATATGGCTACACCTTC
CDR3 protein: CASSPRDRTYGYTF

V gene: TRBV4-3
D gene: TRBD1
CDR3 length: 17
clone size: -
J gene: TRBJ2-2
CDR3 DNA: TGCGCCAGCGAACGTAGGCTAGGACAGGCCTGTACCGGGGAGCTGTTTTTT
CDR3 protein: CASERRLGQACTGELFF

V gene: TRBV7-6
D gene: -
CDR3 length: 16
clone size: once
J gene: TRBJ1-4
CDR3 DNA: TGTGCCAGCAGCCCCTGGACAGAGGCCCTTAATGAAAAACTGTTTTTT
CDR3 protein: CASSPWTEALNEKLFF

V gene: TRBV15
D gene: TRBD1
CDR3 length: 18
clone size: once
J gene: TRBJ2-1
CDR3 DNA: TGTGCCACCAGCAGAGTTTGGACAGGGGGCGGAAATCTGAATGAGCAGTTCTTC
CDR3 protein: CATSRVWTGGGNLNEQFF

V gene: TRBV7-6
D gene: -
CDR3 length: 14
clone size: -
J gene: TRBJ1-4
CDR3 DNA: TGTGCCAGCAGCTTAGCTGGTACAGGGTCCCGACTGTTTTTT
CDR3 protein: CASSLAGTGSRLFF

V gene: TRBV28
D gene: -
CDR3 length: 16
clone size: -
J gene: TRBJ2-5
CDR3 DNA: TGTGCCAGCAGTCCTCGCGTCCCACCCGGGATGGAGACCCAGTACTTC
CDR3 protein: CASSPRVPPGMETQYF

V gene: TRBV5-1
D gene: TRBD2
CDR3 length: 15
clone size: -
J gene: TRBJ2-5
CDR3 DNA: TGCGCCAGCAGCTCGATTGCGGGGGGCGGAGAGACCCAGTACTTC
CDR3 protein: CASSSIAGGGETQYF

V gene: TRBV6-5
D gene: -
CDR3 length: 15
clone size: -
J gene: TRBJ1-3
CDR3 DNA: TGTGCCAGCAGTTATGGGAGGGATCCTGGAAACACCATATATTTT
CDR3 protein: CASSYGRDPGNTIYF

V gene: TRBV7-2
D gene: -
CDR3 length: 18
clone size: -
J gene: TRBJ1-1
CDR3 DNA: TGTGCCAGCAGCTTAGAAAGTCGTAGCGGGGGCGGTTACACTGAAGCTTTCTTT
CDR3 protein: CASSLESRSGGGYTEAFF

V gene: TRBV25-1
D gene: -
CDR3 length: 14
clone size: -
J gene: TRBJ2-5
CDR3 DNA: TGTGCCAGCAGTTCGCGGACAGACCAAGAGACCCAGTACTTC
CDR3 protein: CASSSRTDQETQYF

V gene: TRBV5-4
D gene: -
CDR3 length: 14
clone size: -
J gene: TRBJ2-2
CDR3 DNA: TGTGCCAGCAGTATTGGGAGTCACACCGGGGAGCTGTTTTTT
CDR3 protein: CASSIGSHTGELFF

V gene: TRBV27
D gene: TRBD2
CDR3 length: 17
clone size: -
J gene: TRBJ2-2
CDR3 DNA: TGTGCCAGCAGTTTAAAGTCCGGGGCCGGGGGGACCGGGGAGCTGTTTTTT
CDR3 protein: CASSLKSGAGGTGELFF

V gene: TRBV6-1
D gene: TRBD1
CDR3 length: 14
clone size: -
J gene: TRBJ1-1
CDR3 DNA: TGTGCCAGCAGTGAGGGACAGAAGAACACTGAAGCTTTCTTT
CDR3 protein: CASSEGQKNTEAFF

V gene: TRBV7-9
D gene: -
CDR3 length: 14
clone size: few
J gene: TRBJ1-5
CDR3 DNA: TGTGCCAGCACCGAATCTCTAGTTATTCAGCCCCAGCATTTT
CDR3 protein: CASTESLVIQPQHF

V gene: TRBV6-5
D gene: -
CDR3 length: 12
clone size: -
J gene: TRBJ1-5
CDR3 DNA: TGTGCCAGCAGTAGCAGGGGTCAGCCCCAGCATTTT
CDR3 protein: CASSSRGQPQHF

V gene: TRBV23-1
D gene: -
CDR3 length: 14
clone size: -
J gene: TRBJ1-6
CDR3 DNA: TGCGCCACCGGGGAGAGGGAAGGGAATTCACCCCTCCACTTT
CDR3 protein: CATGEREGNSPLHF

V gene: TRBV5-1
D gene: -
CDR3 length: 17
clone size: -
J gene: TRBJ1-1
CDR3 DNA: TGCGCCAGCAGCTTGGGGTTCGGGTCCCCGCTGAACACTGAAGCTTTCTTT
CDR3 protein: CASSLGFGSPLNTEAFF

V gene: TRBV15
D gene: TRBD2
CDR3 length: 18
clone size: -
J gene: TRBJ2-3
CDR3 DNA: TGTGCCACCAGTCAGAGTAGGCTAGCGGGGGGAGTCACAGATACGCAGTATTTT
CDR3 protein: CATSQSRLAGGVTDTQYF

V gene: TRBV23-1
D gene: TRBD2
CDR3 length: 15
clone size: -
J gene: TRBJ2-2
CDR3 DNA: TGCGCCAGCAGTCGGGGTAGCGGGGGGTCCGGGGAGCTGTTTTTT
CDR3 protein: CASSRGSGGSGELFF

V gene: TRBV9
D gene: TRBD2
CDR3 length: 15
clone size: -
J gene: TRBJ2-7
CDR3 DNA: TGTGCCAGCAGCCCAGATGGGCTAGCGGGCTACGAGCAGTACTTC
CDR3 protein: CASSPDGLAGYEQYF

V gene: TRBV28
D gene: TRBD1
CDR3 length: 13
clone size: -
J gene: TRBJ1-3
CDR3 DNA: TGTGCCAGCCTTAGACAGGGGTCTAACACCATATATTTT
CDR3 protein: CASLRQGSNTIYF

V gene: TRBV2
D gene: -
CDR3 length: 14
clone size: -
J gene: TRBJ1-2
CDR3 DNA: TGTGCCAGCAGTGGAGCACTTTCAAACTATGGCTACACCTTC
CDR3 protein: CASSGALSNYGYTF

V gene: TRBV27
D gene: -
CDR3 length: 14
clone size: -
J gene: TRBJ1-4
CDR3 DNA: TGTGCCAGCAGGGCCCCTTCAACTAATGAAAAACTGTTTTTT
CDR3 protein: CASRAPSTNEKLFF